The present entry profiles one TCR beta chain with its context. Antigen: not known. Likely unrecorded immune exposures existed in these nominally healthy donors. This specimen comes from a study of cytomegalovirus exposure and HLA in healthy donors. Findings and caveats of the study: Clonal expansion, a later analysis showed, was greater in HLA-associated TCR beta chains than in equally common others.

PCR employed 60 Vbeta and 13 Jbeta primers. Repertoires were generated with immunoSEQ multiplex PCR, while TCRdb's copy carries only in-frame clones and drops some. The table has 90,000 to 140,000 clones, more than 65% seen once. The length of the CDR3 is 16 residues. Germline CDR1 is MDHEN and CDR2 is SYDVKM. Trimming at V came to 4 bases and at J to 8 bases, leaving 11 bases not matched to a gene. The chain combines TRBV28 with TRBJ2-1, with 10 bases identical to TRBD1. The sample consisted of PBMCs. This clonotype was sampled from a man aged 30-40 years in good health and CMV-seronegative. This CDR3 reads CASSSIRDRGLYEQFF. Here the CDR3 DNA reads TGTGCCAGCAGTTCCATAAGGGACAGGGGCCTCTATGAGCAGTTCTTC.